This T cell receptor (beta chain) appears in the sequencing data of a study of response to subunit inactivated influenza vaccine. One entry per CDR3 protein results from TCRdb running MiXCR on the RT-PCR reads. The sample contains about 580,000 distinct CDR3 sequences, around 15% of which appear only once. Study results and limitations: Authors suggested each seasonal flu vaccination may recruit only limited numbers of new T cells.

Concerning this clonotype itself: Its antigen is not identified.

This receptor was obtained from a man aged 50-60 years who received an inactivated influenza vaccine. This material consisted of PBMCs from blood, taken approximately 13 days after vaccination.

CDR3 DNA sequence: TGTGCCAGCAGTGAAGAGGGGACAGGGTATCAGCCCCAGCATTTT. Protein sequence: CASSEEGTGYQPQHF. This rearrangement joins TRBV6-1 to TRBJ1-5; 9 bases map to TRBD1. Per germline, CDR1 MNHNS and CDR2 SASEGT. The CDR3 consists of 15 residues. V lost 1 base and J lost 5; bases outside the gene matches: 3.